This is a list of T cell receptor beta chains from one sample in a study of T cell responses to AZD1222 COVID-19 vaccine. Sequenced by immunoSEQ multiplex PCR; TCRdb stores in-frame clones only, minus some. The sample has 200,000 or so clones, around 93% seen once; the top ten hold over 7.5%. Sequences were derived from peripheral blood, sampled on day 0 of AZD1222 vaccination. These TCRs come from an adult in good health. Both conserved end residues are trimmed from each CDR3. The order of the fields is V gene, CDR3 length, CDR3 protein.

v_gene: TRBV28; len: 14; CDR3aa: ASSKTGDSYNSPLH
v_gene: TRBV6-4; len: 10; CDR3aa: ASRGYTGELF
v_gene: TRBV19; len: 12; CDR3aa: ASSSGEMGQPQH
v_gene: TRBV2; len: 11; CDR3aa: ASSTGRDYGYT
v_gene: TRBV6-5; len: 13; CDR3aa: ASSPPTAGKLSAF
v_gene: TRBV7-9; len: 14; CDR3aa: ASSPYRLVREGEQY
v_gene: TRBV20-1; len: 8; CDR3aa: SATTGELF
v_gene: TRBV6-6; len: 11; CDR3aa: ASSNPANYGYT
v_gene: TRBV7-8; len: 12; CDR3aa: ASSLGPSWDEQY
v_gene: TRBV6-5; len: 12; CDR3aa: ASSWHPITYEQY
v_gene: TRBV5-1; len: 14; CDR3aa: ASSLVLLAGTGELF
v_gene: TRBV10-2; len: 10; CDR3aa: ASSEGRGEAF
v_gene: TRBV3-1/TRBV3-2; len: 13; CDR3aa: ASSPDRGLIYGYT
v_gene: TRBV12-3/TRBV12-4; len: 11; CDR3aa: ASSNWVGGEAF
v_gene: TRBV7-8; len: 12; CDR3aa: ASSEDRGQETQY
v_gene: TRBV7-6; len: 13; CDR3aa: ASSPLAGVVGELF
v_gene: TRBV5-6; len: 11; CDR3aa: ASSFWRNTEAF
v_gene: TRBV7-9; len: 14; CDR3aa: ASSPQTGGLGSPLH
v_gene: TRBV27; len: 12; CDR3aa: ASSPLGANTEAF
v_gene: TRBV28; len: 11; CDR3aa: ASSPSGPETQY
v_gene: TRBV3-1/TRBV3-2; len: 16; CDR3aa: ASSPRVPGGQGNSPLH
v_gene: TRBV5-1; len: 13; CDR3aa: ASSSGDRGHYEQY
v_gene: TRBV28; len: 10; CDR3aa: ASSRPRAEEF
v_gene: TRBV2; len: 13; CDR3aa: ATQTGGPSGYGYT
v_gene: TRBV20-1; len: 9; CDR3aa: SAATQGEQL
v_gene: TRBV6-4; len: 10; CDR3aa: ASSNIQGTAF
v_gene: TRBV7-2; len: 13; CDR3aa: ASSLDPKLAYGYT
v_gene: TRBV5-4; len: 13; CDR3aa: ASSARDRFTGELF
v_gene: TRBV7-7; len: 16; CDR3aa: ASGPLAGGSKDNNEQF
v_gene: TRBV28; len: 14; CDR3aa: ASSGQGGSYNSPLH
v_gene: TRBV19; len: 13; CDR3aa: ASSIASATSYEQY
v_gene: TRBV28; len: 9; CDR3aa: ASSFGQPQH
v_gene: TRBV5-8; len: 13; CDR3aa: ASSLDRGRDQPQH
v_gene: TRBV5-1; len: 12; CDR3aa: ASTPGGRGETQY
v_gene: TRBV10-3; len: 12; CDR3aa: AISALGQGSGYT
v_gene: TRBV6-5; len: 13; CDR3aa: ASRGRGRMNTEAF
v_gene: TRBV7-8; len: 11; CDR3aa: ASRAGHSYEQY
v_gene: TRBV2; len: 11; CDR3aa: ASSVRRGYGYT
v_gene: TRBV6-5; len: 11; CDR3aa: ASLGQGYSPLH
v_gene: TRBV28; len: 11; CDR3aa: ASRGGSTGELF
v_gene: TRBV19; len: 12; CDR3aa: ASSIGGQTYEQY
v_gene: TRBV28; len: 11; CDR3aa: ASTRSGTVEAF
v_gene: TRBV27; len: 14; CDR3aa: ASSFWDTLTNNEQF
v_gene: TRBV5-4; len: 11; CDR3aa: ASSLGQEETQY
v_gene: TRBV4-3; len: 11; CDR3aa: ASSQGTKNIQY
v_gene: TRBV4-2; len: 15; CDR3aa: ASSQDLPGQGAYEQF
v_gene: TRBV28; len: 13; CDR3aa: ASRGSGRLTGELF
v_gene: TRBV11-2; len: 16; CDR3aa: ASSLARPRVGTNYGYT
v_gene: TRBV27; len: 14; CDR3aa: ASSTRTPGGGYEQY
v_gene: TRBV6-2/TRBV6-3; len: 15; CDR3aa: ASSYSRTTRFPDTQY
v_gene: TRBV4-1; len: 12; CDR3aa: ASSPYWRNQPQH